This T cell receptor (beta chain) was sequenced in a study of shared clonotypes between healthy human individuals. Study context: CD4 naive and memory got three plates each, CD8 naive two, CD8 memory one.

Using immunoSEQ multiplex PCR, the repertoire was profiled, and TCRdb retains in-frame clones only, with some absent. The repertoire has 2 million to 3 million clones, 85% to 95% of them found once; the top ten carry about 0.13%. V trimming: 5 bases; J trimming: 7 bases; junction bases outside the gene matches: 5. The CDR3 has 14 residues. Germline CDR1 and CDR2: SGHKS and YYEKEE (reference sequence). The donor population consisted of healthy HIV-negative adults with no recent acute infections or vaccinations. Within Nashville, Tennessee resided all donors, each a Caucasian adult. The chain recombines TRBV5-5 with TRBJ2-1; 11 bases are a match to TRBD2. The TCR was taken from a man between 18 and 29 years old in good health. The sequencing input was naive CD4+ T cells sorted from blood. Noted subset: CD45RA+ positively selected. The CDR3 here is CASSPRLAGNEQFF. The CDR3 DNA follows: TGTGCCAGCAGTCCTAGACTAGCGGGGAATGAGCAGTTCTTC.